This entry is about one TCR beta chain. In the study's own analysis: Reference gene primers were amplified, and this amplification served to estimate nucleated cell counts. Method: immunoSEQ multiplex PCR; TCRdb's copy keeps in-frame clones and lacks some. From that table come the V and J calls and clone size; the DNA was used to work out D and trimming. The sample holds under 120,000 clones; 80% to 90% are singletons and the top ten take approximately 30%. Trimming removed 6 bases from V and 3 bases from J; junction bases left unmatched: 2. This CDR3 is built from 13 residues. The data stem from a study of blood T cell repertoires in COVID-19. Across the study: Collection of acute and convalescent COVID-19 samples took place in the United States, Italy and Spain. Sources were T cells, B-cell-depleted T cells, or PBMCs; the material itself was cDNA or gDNA.

The receptor comes from a woman of 80 years or more with acute or convalescent COVID-19. The gene calls are TRBV12-3 or TRBV12-4 and TRBJ1-2; 9 nucleotides align to TRBD1. Sequences were obtained from peripheral blood. The CDR3 protein is CASRRDRDYGYTF. CDR3 in DNA: TGTGCCAGCAGAAGGGACAGGGACTATGGCTACACCTTC.